Included here is one TCR beta chain sequence, with context. These data come from a study of cytomegalovirus exposure and HLA in healthy donors. Germline CDR1 and CDR2: SGHTA and FQGTGA. CDR3 size: 13 residues. Losses at the gene ends were 5 bases for V and 4 bases for J; bases not matched to a gene: 4. PCR employed 60 Vbeta and 13 Jbeta primers. Sequenced by immunoSEQ multiplex PCR; TCRdb stores in-frame clones only, minus some. Of 69,000 or so clones in the sample, roughly 71% were seen once. It was healthy bone marrow donors who served as donors. The V call is TRBV7-3, the J call TRBJ1-1; 7 bases line up with TRBD1. Sequenced input: PBMCs. This receptor was identified in a woman aged 60 to 75 in good health and CMV-seropositive. CDR3 sequence: CASSQSGGTEAFF. CDR3 DNA sequence: TGTGCCAGCAGCCAATCAGGGGGCACTGAAGCTTTCTTT.